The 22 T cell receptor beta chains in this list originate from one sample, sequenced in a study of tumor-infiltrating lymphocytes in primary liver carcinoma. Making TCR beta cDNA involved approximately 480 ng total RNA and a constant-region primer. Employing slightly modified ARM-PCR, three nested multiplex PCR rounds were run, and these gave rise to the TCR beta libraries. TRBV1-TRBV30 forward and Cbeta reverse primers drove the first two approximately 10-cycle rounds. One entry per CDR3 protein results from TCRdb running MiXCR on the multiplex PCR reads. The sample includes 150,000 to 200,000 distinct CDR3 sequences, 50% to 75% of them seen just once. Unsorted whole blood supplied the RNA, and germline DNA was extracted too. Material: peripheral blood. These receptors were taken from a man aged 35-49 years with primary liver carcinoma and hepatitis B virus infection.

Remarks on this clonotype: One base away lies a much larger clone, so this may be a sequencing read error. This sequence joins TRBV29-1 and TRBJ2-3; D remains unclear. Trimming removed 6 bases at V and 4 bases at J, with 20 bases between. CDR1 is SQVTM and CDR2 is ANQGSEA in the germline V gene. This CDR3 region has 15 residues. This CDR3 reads CSVESRSERPDTQYF. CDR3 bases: TGCAGCGTGGAAAGCAGGAGTGAGAGGCCAGATACGCAGTATTTT.

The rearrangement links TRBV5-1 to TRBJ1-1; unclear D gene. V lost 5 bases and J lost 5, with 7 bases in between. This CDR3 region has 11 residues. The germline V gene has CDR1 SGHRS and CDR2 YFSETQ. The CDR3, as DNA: TGCGCCAGCAGACAAGATACTGAAGCTTTCTTT. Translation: CASRQDTEAFF.

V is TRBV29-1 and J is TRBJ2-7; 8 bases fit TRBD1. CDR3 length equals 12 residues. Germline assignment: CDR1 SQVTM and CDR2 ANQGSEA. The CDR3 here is CRANRGDREQYF. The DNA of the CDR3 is TGCAGGGCCAACAGGGGGGATCGCGAACAGTACTTC.

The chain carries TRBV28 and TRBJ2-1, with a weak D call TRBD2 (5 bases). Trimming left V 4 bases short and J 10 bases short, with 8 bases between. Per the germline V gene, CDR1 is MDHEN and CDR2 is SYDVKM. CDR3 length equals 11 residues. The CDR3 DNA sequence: TGTGCCAGCAGTTCGGAGGACGAGCAGTTCTTC. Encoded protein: CASSSEDEQFF.

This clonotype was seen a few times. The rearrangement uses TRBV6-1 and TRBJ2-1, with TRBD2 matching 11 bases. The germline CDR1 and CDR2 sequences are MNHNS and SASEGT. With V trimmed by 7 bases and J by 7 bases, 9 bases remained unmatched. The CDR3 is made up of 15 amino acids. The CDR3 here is CASMVSGRGSNEQFF. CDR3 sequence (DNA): TGTGCCAGCATGGTTAGCGGGAGGGGTTCGAATGAGCAGTTCTTC.

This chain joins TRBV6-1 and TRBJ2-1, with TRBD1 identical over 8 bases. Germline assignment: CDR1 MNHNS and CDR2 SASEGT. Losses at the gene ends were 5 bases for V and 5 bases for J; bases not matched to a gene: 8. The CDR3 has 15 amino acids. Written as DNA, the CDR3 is TGTGCCAGCAGTTATTGGGGCAGGGGGCACAATGAGCAGTTCTTC. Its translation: CASSYWGRGHNEQFF.

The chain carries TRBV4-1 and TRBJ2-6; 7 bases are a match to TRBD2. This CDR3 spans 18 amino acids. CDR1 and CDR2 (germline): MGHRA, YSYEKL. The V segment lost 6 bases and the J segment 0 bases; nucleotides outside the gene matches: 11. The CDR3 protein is CASRPGTGGVSGANVLTF. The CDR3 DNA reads TGCGCCAGCAGGCCTGGTACGGGAGGTGTCTCTGGGGCCAACGTCCTGACTTTC.

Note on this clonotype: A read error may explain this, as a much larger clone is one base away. This CDR3 reads CAGSSGLYTDTQYF. In DNA form, the CDR3 reads TGTGCCGGCAGCTCAGGACTCTACACAGATACGCAGTATTTT. The chain is built from TRBV11-2 and TRBJ2-3, with D possibly being TRBD2 (5 bases). In germline, CDR1 is SGHAT, CDR2 FQNNGV. The CDR3 extends over 14 amino acids. The whole variable domain, filled in from reference TRBV11-2 and TRBJ2-3, reads EAGVAQSPRYKIIEKRQSVAFWCNPISGHATLYWYQQILGQGPKLLIQFQNNGVVDDSQLPKDRFSAERLKGVDSTLKIQPAKLEDSAVYLCAGSSGLYTDTQYFGPGTRLTVL.

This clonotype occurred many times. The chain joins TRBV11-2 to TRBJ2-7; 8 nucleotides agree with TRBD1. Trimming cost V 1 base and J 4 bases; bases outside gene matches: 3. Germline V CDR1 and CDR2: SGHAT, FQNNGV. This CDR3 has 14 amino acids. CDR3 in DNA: TGTGCCAGCAGCTTAGGGACAGGGTGGTACGAGCAGTACTTC. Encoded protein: CASSLGTGWYEQYF.

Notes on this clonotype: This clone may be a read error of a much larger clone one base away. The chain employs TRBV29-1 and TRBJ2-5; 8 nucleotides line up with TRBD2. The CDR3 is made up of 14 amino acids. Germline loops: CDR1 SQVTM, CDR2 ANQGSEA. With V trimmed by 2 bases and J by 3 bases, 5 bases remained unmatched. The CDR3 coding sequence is TGCAGCGTTGAATGGGTTAGCGGGAAAGAGACCCAGTACTTC. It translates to CSVEWVSGKETQYF. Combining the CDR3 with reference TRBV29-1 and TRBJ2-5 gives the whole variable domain SAVISQKPSRDICQRGTSLTIQCQVDSQVTMMFWYRQQPGQSLTLIATANQGSEATYESGFVIDKFPISRPNLTFSTLTVSNMSPEDSSIYLCSVEWVSGKETQYFGPGTRLLVL.

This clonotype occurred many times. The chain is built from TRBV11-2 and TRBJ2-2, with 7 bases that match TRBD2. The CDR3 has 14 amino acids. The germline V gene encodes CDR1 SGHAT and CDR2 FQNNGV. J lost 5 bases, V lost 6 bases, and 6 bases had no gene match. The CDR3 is CASSSSGGTGELFF. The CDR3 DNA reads TGTGCCAGCAGTTCTAGCGGAGGGACCGGGGAGCTGTTTTTT.

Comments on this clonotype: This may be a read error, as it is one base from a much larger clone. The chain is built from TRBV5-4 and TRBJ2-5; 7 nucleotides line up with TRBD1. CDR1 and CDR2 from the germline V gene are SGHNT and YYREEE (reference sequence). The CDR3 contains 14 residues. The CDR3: CASSEPTGKETRYF. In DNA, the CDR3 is TGTGCCAGCAGCGAACCGACAGGGAAAGAGACCCGGTACTTC.

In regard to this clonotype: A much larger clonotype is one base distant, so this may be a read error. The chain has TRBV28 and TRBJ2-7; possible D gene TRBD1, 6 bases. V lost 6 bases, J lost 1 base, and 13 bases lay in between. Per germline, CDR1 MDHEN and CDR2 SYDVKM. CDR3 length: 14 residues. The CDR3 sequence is CASSPTGMSYEQYF. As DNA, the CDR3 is TGTGCCAGCAGCCCGACAGGTATGTCCTACGAGCAGTACTTC.

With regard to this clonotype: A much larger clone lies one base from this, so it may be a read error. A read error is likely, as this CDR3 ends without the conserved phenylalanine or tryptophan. DNA of the CDR3: TGCAGCGTTGGGGACAGGGGGCTAGGGCAGTTCCTC. Translation: CSVGDRGLGQFL. V and J are TRBV29-1 and TRBJ2-1; 12 bases fit TRBD1. Germline trimming cut 4 bases from V and 12 bases from J; bases unmatched to any gene: 4. From germline, CDR1 is SQVTM and CDR2 ANQGSEA. The CDR3 spans 12 residues.

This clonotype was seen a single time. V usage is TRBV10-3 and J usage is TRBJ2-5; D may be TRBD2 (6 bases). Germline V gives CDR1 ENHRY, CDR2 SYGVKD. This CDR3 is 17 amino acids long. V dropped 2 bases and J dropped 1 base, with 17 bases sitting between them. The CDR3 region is CAISEGSSERGQETQYF. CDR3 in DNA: TGTGCCATCAGTGAGGGGTCTAGCGAAAGGGGCCAAGAGACCCAGTACTTC.

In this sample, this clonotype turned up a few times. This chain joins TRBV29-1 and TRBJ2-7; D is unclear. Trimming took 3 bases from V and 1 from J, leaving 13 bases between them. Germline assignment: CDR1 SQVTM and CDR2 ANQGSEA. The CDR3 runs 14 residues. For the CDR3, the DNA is TGCAGCGTTGACGATGGTTTGGGATCCTACGAGCAGTACTTC. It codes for CSVDDGLGSYEQYF.

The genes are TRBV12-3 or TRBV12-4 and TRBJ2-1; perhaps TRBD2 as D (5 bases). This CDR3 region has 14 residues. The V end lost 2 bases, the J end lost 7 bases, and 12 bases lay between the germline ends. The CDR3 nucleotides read TGTGCCAGCAGTTTACTAGCAATATTAAATGAGCAGTTCTTC. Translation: CASSLLAILNEQFF.

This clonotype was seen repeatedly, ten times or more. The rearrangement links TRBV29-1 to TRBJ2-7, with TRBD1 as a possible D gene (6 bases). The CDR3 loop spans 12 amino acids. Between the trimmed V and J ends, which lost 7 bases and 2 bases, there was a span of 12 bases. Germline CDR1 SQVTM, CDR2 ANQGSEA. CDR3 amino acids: CSARDNTYEQYF. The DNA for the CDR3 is TGCAGCGCCCGGGACAATACCTACGAGCAGTACTTC.

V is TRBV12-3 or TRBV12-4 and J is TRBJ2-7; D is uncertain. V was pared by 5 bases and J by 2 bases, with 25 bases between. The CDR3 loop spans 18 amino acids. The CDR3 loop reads CASSPLLGPDGMTYEQYF. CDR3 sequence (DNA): TGTGCCAGCAGTCCGTTGCTCGGGCCGGACGGTATGACCTACGAGCAGTACTTC.

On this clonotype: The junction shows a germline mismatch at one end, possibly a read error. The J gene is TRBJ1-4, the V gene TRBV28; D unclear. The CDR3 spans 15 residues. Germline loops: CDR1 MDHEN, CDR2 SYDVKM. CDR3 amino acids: CASSQQFSANEKPFF. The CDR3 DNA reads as TGTGCCAGCAGTCAGCAGTTCAGCGCTAATGAAAAACCGTTTTTT. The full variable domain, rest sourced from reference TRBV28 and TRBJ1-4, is DVKVTQSSRYLVKRTGEKVFLECVQDMDHENMFWYRQDPGLGLRLIYFSYDVKMKEKGDIPEGYSVSREKKERFSLILESASTNQTSMYLCASSQQFSANEKPFFGSGTQLSVL.

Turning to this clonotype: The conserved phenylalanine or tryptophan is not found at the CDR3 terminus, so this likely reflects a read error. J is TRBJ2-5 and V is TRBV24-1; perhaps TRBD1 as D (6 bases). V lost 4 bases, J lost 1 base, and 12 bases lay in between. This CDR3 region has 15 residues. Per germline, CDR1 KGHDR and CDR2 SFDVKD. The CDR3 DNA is TGTGCCACCAGTGAAGAAGAAGGGGGCCAAGAGACCCAGTACTCC. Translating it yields CATSEEEGGQETQYS.

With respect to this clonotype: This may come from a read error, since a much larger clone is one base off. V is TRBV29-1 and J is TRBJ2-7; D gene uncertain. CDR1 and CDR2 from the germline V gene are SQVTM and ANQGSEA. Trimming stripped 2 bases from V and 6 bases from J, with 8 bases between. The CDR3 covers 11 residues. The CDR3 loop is CSVESASEQYF. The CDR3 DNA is TGCAGCGTTGAAAGCGCGTCCGAGCAGTACTTC.